These 28 T cell receptor beta chains came from one sample sequenced in a study of T-cell reconstitution after alpha-beta-depleted transplantation in children. Using unique molecular identifiers, the investigators prepared the TCRbeta library. TCRdb re-called the PCR reads through MiXCR, storing one row per CDR3 protein. Of around 420,000 distinct CDR3 sequences in the sample, roughly 15% were seen once. Sequencing was performed on PBMCs, mostly from graft donor cells, taken 360 days after TCRalphabeta/CD19-depleted stem cell transplant. The receptor source for this set is a boy under two years old who had a stem cell transplant for Wiskott-Aldrich syndrome, so the T cells may come from the graft donor.

This chain links TRBV29-1 with TRBJ1-4, with D uncertain. The V end was cut by 7 bases, the J end by 8 bases, with 11 bases between. The germline gives CDR1 SQVTM, CDR2 ANQGSEA. The CDR3 has 11 amino acids. In DNA, the CDR3 is TGCAGCGCCGCTACAAGGGAAAAACTGTTTTTT. It encodes CSAATREKLFF.

This clonotype appeared a few times. The J gene is TRBJ2-5, the V gene TRBV5-5; 8 bases align to TRBD1. The CDR3 covers 16 residues. Germline assignment: CDR1 SGHKS and CDR2 YYEKEE (reference sequence). V shed 1 base and J 2 bases; nucleotides not matched to a gene: 7. The CDR3 sequence: CASSLQGAARQETQYF. For the CDR3, the DNA is TGTGCCAGCAGCTTGCAGGGGGCGGCTAGGCAAGAGACCCAGTACTTC.

This clonotype has more than one count but fewer than ten. The V call is TRBV12-3 or TRBV12-4, the J call TRBJ2-7; D is uncertain. Trimming removed 2 bases at V and 3 bases at J, with 8 bases between. The CDR3 has 13 amino acids. DNA of the CDR3: TGTGCCAGCAGTTTACTCAGCTACTACGAGCAGTACTTC. Amino acids: CASSLLSYYEQYF.

V is TRBV29-1 and J is TRBJ2-1, with D unclear. Germline CDR1 reads SQVTM; CDR2 reads ANQGSEA. Trimming took off 4 bases at V and 7 bases at J, with 17 bases between the two ends. The CDR3 extends over 14 amino acids. The CDR3 loop reads CSVVLTTSKNEQFF. The DNA of the CDR3 is TGCAGCGTTGTCCTGACAACTTCCAAGAATGAGCAGTTCTTC.

The chain employs TRBV11-2 and TRBJ2-3; D gene unclear. The CDR3 totals 13 residues. The germline V and J ends were trimmed by 4 bases and 4 bases, with 9 bases remaining between them. Germline loops: CDR1 SGHAT, CDR2 FQNNGV. DNA for the CDR3: TGTGCCAGCAGCTCCAGCTTAGCAGATACGCAGTATTTT. Translating gives CASSSSLADTQYF.

A few counts support this clonotype. This sequence joins TRBV5-1 and TRBJ2-7, with D possibly TRBD1 on 6 matching bases. In germline, CDR1 is SGHRS, CDR2 YFSETQ. The CDR3 is made up of 14 amino acids. V was cut by 7 bases and J by 10 bases, with 24 bases left in between. The CDR3 region is CASGLRGRGEPQYF. Written as DNA, the CDR3 is TGCGCCAGCGGCCTAAGGGGGAGAGGAGAGCCTCAGTACTTC.

This clonotype was detected a few times. The chain carries TRBV29-1 and TRBJ2-1; no clear D. Germline V CDR1 and CDR2: SQVTM, ANQGSEA. The CDR3 extends over 12 amino acids. Trimming removed 6 bases at V and 8 bases at J, with 14 bases between. CDR3 residues: CSVARAYDEQFF. The CDR3 DNA reads TGCAGCGTCGCTCGCGCTTACGATGAGCAGTTCTTC.

This clonotype was seen many times. V is TRBV6-1 and J is TRBJ2-6; D uncertain. The CDR3 extends over 16 amino acids. Trimming cost V 0 bases and J 0 bases, with 6 bases left between them. Germline V gene data show CDR1 as MNHNS and CDR2 as SASEGT. CDR3: CASSEAMGSGANVLTF. The CDR3 bases are TGTGCCAGCAGTGAAGCTATGGGCTCTGGGGCCAACGTCCTGACTTTC.

This clonotype has just a few counts. The V call is TRBV12-3 or TRBV12-4, the J call TRBJ2-7, with D possibly matching TRBD2 (5 bases). The CDR3 length is 13 residues. V was shortened by 5 bases and J by 1 base, with 9 bases between the two germline ends. The DNA of the CDR3 is TGTGCCAGCAGTCCTGGGGAGTCCTACGAGCAGTACTTC. It codes for CASSPGESYEQYF.

The chain carries TRBV6-5 and TRBJ2-3; D not certain. Germline lookup yields CDR1 MNHEY and CDR2 SVGAGI. V was shortened by 4 bases and J by 3 bases, with 14 bases between the two germline ends. This CDR3 comprises 15 residues. The CDR3 reads CASSWTTAPTDTQYF. The CDR3 nucleotides are TGTGCCAGCAGTTGGACCACGGCCCCGACAGATACGCAGTATTTT.

V is TRBV20-1 and J is TRBJ2-6; tentatively, D is TRBD2 (7 bases). Per the germline V gene, CDR1 is DFQATT and CDR2 is SNEGSKA (reference sequence). Deletions cut 6 bases from V and 4 bases from J, with 13 bases between. The CDR3 is made up of 14 amino acids. CDR3 coding DNA: TGCAGTGCAAGGGGGGGGTCCGGGGCCAACGTCCTGACTTTC. Translating it yields CSARGGSGANVLTF.

The J gene is TRBJ2-2, the V gene TRBV20-1, with TRBD1 identical over 7 bases. Germline trimming cut 3 bases from V and 7 bases from J; bases unmatched to any gene: 11. The CDR3 has 15 residues. Germline V lookup: CDR1 DFQATT, CDR2 SNEGSKA (reference sequence). CDR3 residues: CSASRDSDWGGELFF. The CDR3 coding sequence is TGCAGTGCTAGTCGGGACAGCGATTGGGGCGGGGAGCTGTTTTTT.

V gene TRBV10-3 combines with J gene TRBJ2-3; 14 bases fit TRBD2. The V and J ends lost 5 bases and 1 base, in that order; junction bases with no gene match: 2. The CDR3 sequence is 16 residues long. From germline, CDR1 is ENHRY and CDR2 SYGVKD. CDR3 nucleotide sequence: TGTGCCATCAGTCGACTAGCGGGGGGGGGCACAGATACGCAGTATTTT. It is translated as CAISRLAGGGTDTQYF.

V usage is TRBV7-2 and J usage is TRBJ2-5; TRBD2 is a possible D gene (7 bases). This CDR3 is built from 14 residues. Per the germline V gene, CDR1 is SGHTA and CDR2 is FQGNSA. V lost 1 base and J 7 bases, leaving 13 bases between the germline ends. This chain's CDR3 is CASSLVYREGTQYF. The CDR3 coding sequence is TGTGCCAGCAGCTTAGTCTACAGGGAGGGGACCCAGTACTTC. Supplemented by reference TRBV7-2 and TRBJ2-5, the full variable domain reads GAGVSQSPSNKVTEKGKDVELRCDPISGHTALYWYRQSLGQGLEFLIYFQGNSAPDKSGLPSDRFSAERTGGSVSTLTIQRTQQEDSAVYLCASSLVYREGTQYFGPGTRLLVL.

This clonotype was observed a handful of times. The rearrangement joins TRBV10-3 to TRBJ1-6; 9 bases fit TRBD1. V shed 2 bases and J 7 bases; nucleotides not matched to a gene: 3. Per the germline V gene, CDR1 is ENHRY and CDR2 is SYGVKD. The CDR3 runs 15 residues. The chain's CDR3 is CAISETGQGNSPLHF. The CDR3 coding sequence is TGTGCCATCAGTGAGACGGGACAGGGAAATTCACCCCTCCACTTT.

The genes are TRBV7-2 and TRBJ2-3; TRBD2 matches at 7 bases. J lost 1 base, V lost 4 bases, and 5 bases had no gene match. CDR1 and CDR2 (germline): SGHTA, FQGNSA. The CDR3 is 15 residues long. DNA of the CDR3: TGTGCCAGCAGCTATGCGGGGGTGGGCACAGATACGCAGTATTTT. It specifies CASSYAGVGTDTQYF.

This chain joins TRBV15 and TRBJ2-1; D not certain. V lost 1 base to trimming and J lost 2 bases, with 12 bases between them. The CDR3 extends over 16 amino acids. Germline CDR1 and CDR2: LNHNV and YYDKDF (reference sequence). In DNA, the CDR3 is TGTGCCACCAGCAGAGTGGTACTATACACCTACAATGAGCAGTTCTTC. Protein product: CATSRVVLYTYNEQFF.

The V and J genes are TRBV3-1 and TRBJ2-7; a weak D match, TRBD2 (6 bases). V shed 2 bases and J shed 6 bases, with 17 bases lying between them. Germline V gives CDR1 LGHDT, CDR2 YNNKEL (reference sequence). The CDR3 is made up of 15 amino acids. CDR3 protein: CASSQQAGGPGEQYF. CDR3 DNA: TGTGCCAGCAGCCAACAAGCGGGTGGACCGGGCGAGCAGTACTTC.

The chain couples TRBV5-1 to TRBJ1-3; 12 nucleotides line up with TRBD1. This CDR3 contains 16 residues. Germline V CDR1 and CDR2: SGHRS, YFSETQ. V was pared by 4 bases and J by 4 bases, with 6 bases of the junction left unmatched. In DNA form, the CDR3 reads TGCGCCAGCAGCGGGACAGGGGGCGCCAACGGAAACACCATATATTTT. This translates into CASSGTGGANGNTIYF. Together with reference TRBV5-1 and TRBJ1-3, the CDR3 gives the full variable domain: KAGVTQTPRYLIKTRGQQVTLSCSPISGHRSVSWYQQTPGQGLQFLFEYFSETQRNKGNFPGRFSGRQFSNSRSEMNVSTLELGDSALYLCASSGTGGANGNTIYFGEGSWLTVV.

In its sample, this clonotype was seen a few times. The chain employs TRBV5-5 and TRBJ1-3, with D hard to call. Trimming took off 2 bases at V and 3 bases at J, with 6 bases between the two ends. Germline V gives CDR1 SGHKS, CDR2 YYEKEE (reference sequence). CDR3 size: 13 residues. In nucleotides, the CDR3 is TGTGCCAGCAGCTTTTCCTTTGGAAACACCATATATTTT. This encodes CASSFSFGNTIYF.

This chain uses TRBV12-3 or TRBV12-4 with TRBJ2-3; 11 bases agree with TRBD2. Germline trimming cut 2 bases from V and 14 bases from J; bases unmatched to any gene: 3. The CDR3 length is 12 residues. CDR3 sequence: CASSLTLAGVYF. The CDR3 DNA sequence: TGTGCCAGCAGTTTAACACTAGCGGGAGTGTATTTT.

This clonotype was counted between two and nine times. The J gene is TRBJ1-1, the V gene TRBV7-2, with 9 bases lining up with TRBD1. Germline V CDR1 and CDR2: SGHTA, FQGNSA. The CDR3 is made up of 15 amino acids. V lost 5 bases and J lost 3; bases outside the gene matches: 7. The CDR3 loop is CASSPNRGQHTEAFF. CDR3 sequence (DNA): TGTGCCAGCAGCCCGAACAGGGGGCAGCACACTGAAGCTTTCTTT.

The J gene is TRBJ1-1, the V gene TRBV6-5; 7 bases agree with TRBD1. Germline-derived CDR1 and CDR2 are MNHEY and SVGAGI. This CDR3 region has 14 residues. Losses at the gene ends were 2 bases for V and 9 bases for J; bases not matched to a gene: 9. CDR3 amino acids: CASSYPGTAHQAFF. Written as DNA, the CDR3 is TGTGCCAGCAGTTACCCGGGGACAGCCCATCAAGCTTTCTTT.

The rearrangement links TRBV7-9 to TRBJ1-4, with D maybe TRBD1 (5 bases). Trimming left V 1 base short and J 2 bases short, with 11 bases between. From germline, CDR1 is SEHNR and CDR2 FQNEAQ (reference sequence). This CDR3 region has 16 residues. The CDR3 is CASSLEPRVTNEKLFF. In nucleotides, the CDR3 is TGTGCCAGCAGCTTAGAGCCCAGGGTCACTAATGAAAAACTGTTTTTT.

V and J are TRBV20-1 and TRBJ2-3, with 9 bases fitting TRBD2. This CDR3 has 15 residues. V lost 3 bases and J lost 7; bases outside the gene matches: 11. The germline CDR1 and CDR2 sequences are DFQATT and SNEGSKA (reference sequence). The CDR3 reads CSASRLAGNTNTQYF. Written as DNA, the CDR3 is TGCAGTGCTAGCCGCCTAGCGGGAAATACCAATACGCAGTATTTT.

This clonotype was seen a few times. The V and J genes are TRBV10-3 and TRBJ2-3; D not resolved. This CDR3 comprises 15 residues. Germline lookup yields CDR1 ENHRY and CDR2 SYGVKD. With 2 bases removed from V and 0 bases from J, the gap between germline ends came to 9 bases. The CDR3 DNA sequence: TGTGCCATCAGTGAGACCCGCAGCAGCACAGATACGCAGTATTTT. Residues: CAISETRSSTDTQYF.

This clonotype has a handful of counts. The rearrangement links TRBV12-3 or TRBV12-4 to TRBJ1-2; D is unclear. V was clipped by 6 bases and J by 12 bases, with 20 bases between them. CDR3 length: 13 amino acids. The CDR3 DNA sequence: TGTGCCAGCAGCCCAAGAGGGCCCTCCGGGAACACCTTC. This gives the protein CASSPRGPSGNTF.

The chain uses TRBV4-3 and TRBJ2-7; D gene ambiguous. The length of the CDR3 is 15 residues. The germline V and J ends were trimmed by 0 bases and 3 bases, with 12 bases remaining between them. CDR1 and CDR2 (germline): LGHNA, YSLEER. The CDR3 DNA follows: TGCGCCAGCAGCCAAGAGAACTTCCGCTACTACGAGCAGTACTTC. Amino acid sequence: CASSQENFRYYEQYF.